The sequence of this T cell receptor beta chain was determined in a study of regulatory T cells in long-lasting Graves disease. Overall study: The definition of persistent Graves' disease was over 5 years of antithyroid drugs with positive TSH receptor antibodies.

This clonotype was counted many times. The antigen is unknown. Whole-study results and caveats: For persistent Graves' patients, TCR diversity was lower than for newly diagnosed ones.

The time point here: persistent/refractory GD, antithyroid drugs over 5 years with positive TRAb. There was RNA extracted from PBMCs, and the TCR library was made from it. For TCR beta, libraries came from iRepertoire HTBI primers and Arm-PCR of CDR3 regions. One entry per CDR3 protein results from TCRdb running MiXCR on the multiplex PCR reads. Of approximately 440,000 distinct CDR3 sequences listed, 20% to 30% are singletons. The sequence was obtained from a female donor with Graves disease. The sample was peripheral blood mononuclear cells (PBMCs), taken when the disease was refractory, from a patient treated with antithyroid drugs.

The CDR3 region is CSARIQANYGYTF. CDR3 DNA sequence: TGCAGTGCTAGGATTCAAGCTAACTATGGCTACACCTTC. The chain is built from TRBV20-1 and TRBJ1-2; D is uncertain. This CDR3 region has 13 residues. The germline gives CDR1 DFQATT, CDR2 SNEGSKA (reference sequence). The V and J ends lost 3 bases and 0 bases respectively, with 8 bases between them.